The 31 T cell receptor beta chains presented below share a single source sample, sequenced in a study of T-cell reconstitution after alpha-beta-depleted transplantation in children. It was with unique molecular identifiers that the TCRbeta library was prepared. TCRdb redid the calling of the PCR reads with MiXCR, one entry per CDR3 protein. This sample yields roughly 790,000 distinct CDR3 sequences, of which 15% to 20% are seen a single time; around 4.5% belongs to the top ten. Sequenced material: PBMCs, mostly from graft donor cells, taken 360 days after TCRalphabeta/CD19-depleted stem cell transplant. These receptors all come from a male patient aged 10-17 years who had a stem cell transplant for acute lymphoblastic leukemia, so the T cells may come from the graft donor.

This clonotype has just a few counts. V and J are TRBV29-1 and TRBJ2-4; TRBD1 matches at 7 bases. The CDR3 is 13 residues long. The junction had 5 bases not matched to a gene; V was cut back by 7 bases and J by 2 bases. Germline assignment: CDR1 SQVTM and CDR2 ANQGSEA. The CDR3 reads CSGSTGPKNIQYF. CDR3 bases: TGCAGCGGGTCGACAGGGCCCAAAAACATTCAGTACTTC. Based on the CDR3 plus reference TRBV29-1 and TRBJ2-4, the full variable domain is SAVISQKPSRDICQRGTSLTIQCQVDSQVTMMFWYRQQPGQSLTLIATANQGSEATYESGFVIDKFPISRPNLTFSTLTVSNMSPEDSSIYLCSGSTGPKNIQYFGAGTRLSVL.

V is TRBV20-1 and J is TRBJ2-1, with D possibly called TRBD1 or TRBD2 (5 bases each). This CDR3 contains 16 residues. The V end lost 0 bases, the J end lost 1 base, and 13 bases lay between the germline ends. The germline V gene has CDR1 DFQATT and CDR2 SNEGSKA (reference sequence). As DNA, the CDR3 is TGCAGTGCTAGAGATGCGTCGGGGCGGTCCTACAATGAGCAGTTCTTC. Translated: CSARDASGRSYNEQFF.

This clonotype was seen a few times. This CDR3 reads CSARQAGSLSYNEQFF. The CDR3, as DNA: TGCAGTGCGAGACAAGCGGGAAGTCTCTCCTACAATGAGCAGTTCTTC. This chain uses TRBV20-1 with TRBJ2-1, with TRBD2 identical over 7 bases. The CDR3 sequence is 16 residues long. V was clipped by 6 bases and J by 0 bases; unmatched bases: 11. The germline gives CDR1 DFQATT, CDR2 SNEGSKA (reference sequence).

This clonotype was counted a few times. Here the CDR3 reads CASSPPPSGRGVQFF. Written as DNA, the CDR3 is TGCGCCAGCAGCCCCCCTCCTAGCGGGAGGGGGGTGCAGTTCTTC. The chain carries TRBV4-1 and TRBJ2-1; 12 bases are shared with TRBD2. The CDR3 contains 15 residues. Germline lookup yields CDR1 MGHRA and CDR2 YSYEKL. The ends lost 4 bases at V and 12 bases at J; junction bases unmatched: 10.

This clonotype was seen many times. This chain uses TRBV12-3 or TRBV12-4 with TRBJ2-3, with D perhaps TRBD2 (6 bases). The V gene lost 4 bases and the J gene lost 3 bases, with 8 bases spanning the gap. The CDR3 totals 13 residues. The CDR3 here is CASSSGDTDTQYF. Here the CDR3 DNA reads TGTGCCAGCAGTTCGGGAGATACAGATACGCAGTATTTT.

V gene TRBV5-1 combines with J gene TRBJ2-5; maybe TRBD2 (6 bases). This CDR3 comprises 18 residues. V was cut by 1 base and J by 5 bases, with 24 bases left in between. Per germline, CDR1 SGHRS and CDR2 YFSETQ. As DNA, the CDR3 is TGCGCCAGCAGCTTGTCGCCGCCAAGACTAGGGTTAGGGGAGACCCAGTACTTC. Translation gives CASSLSPPRLGLGETQYF.

This clonotype was observed a few times. The genes are TRBV5-1 and TRBJ2-3, with 7 bases identical to TRBD1. CDR1 is SGHRS, CDR2 YFSETQ, per germline. The CDR3 is 14 amino acids. The V segment lost 1 base and the J segment 5 bases; nucleotides outside the gene matches: 4. CDR3 sequence: CASSLIDREDTQYF. CDR3 in DNA: TGCGCCAGCAGCTTGATCGACAGGGAAGATACGCAGTATTTT.

This clonotype has a handful of counts. CDR3 nucleotide sequence: TGTGCCACCAGTGATTTGTCCGGGACTCAAGATACGCAGTATTTT. Translating it yields CATSDLSGTQDTQYF. V gene TRBV24-1 combines with J gene TRBJ2-3, with a weak D call TRBD2 (6 bases). Trimming stripped 0 bases from V and 5 bases from J, with 11 bases between. The CDR3 has 15 amino acids. Germline lookup yields CDR1 KGHDR and CDR2 SFDVKD.

This clonotype was seen more than once but under ten times. For the CDR3, the DNA is TGTGCCAGCAAACCGGGTACCTCTGGGGCCAACGTCCTGACTTTC. Translated: CASKPGTSGANVLTF. This chain joins TRBV7-3 and TRBJ2-6, with unresolved D. The germline V and J ends were trimmed by 7 bases and 0 bases, with 10 bases remaining between them. The CDR3 runs 15 residues. Germline loops: CDR1 SGHTA, CDR2 FQGTGA.

This rearrangement joins TRBV6-1 to TRBJ2-1; a possible D gene is TRBD1 (6 bases). V was trimmed by 5 bases and J by 0 bases, leaving 8 bases between them. The germline gives CDR1 MNHNS, CDR2 SASEGT. The CDR3 runs to 14 residues. CDR3: CASSRTASYNEQFF. The CDR3 coding sequence is TGTGCCAGCAGTAGGACAGCCTCCTACAATGAGCAGTTCTTC.

This clonotype was counted between two and nine times. One junction end does not reproduce the germline sequence, and a read error may be involved. This chain uses TRBV2 with TRBJ2-7; D is perhaps TRBD1 (5 bases). CDR1 is SNHLY and CDR2 is FYNNEI in the germline V gene. The CDR3 runs to 11 residues. In nucleotides, the CDR3 is TGTGCCAGCAGCTCCCAACAGGTCCCCAGCTTC. This translates into CASSSQQVPSF.

The chain has TRBV12-3 or TRBV12-4 and TRBJ1-1; D gene unclear. Trimming took 3 bases from V and 7 from J, leaving 9 bases between them. This CDR3 comprises 12 residues. Here the CDR3 reads CASSFAGDEAFF. The CDR3 DNA is TGTGCCAGCAGTTTTGCGGGCGATGAAGCTTTCTTT.

This clonotype was counted between two and nine times. J is TRBJ2-2 and V is TRBV7-6; the D is unclear. V dropped 11 bases and J dropped 1 base, with 11 bases sitting between them. This CDR3 is 13 amino acids long. Germline values: CDR1 SGHVS, CDR2 FNYEAQ. CDR3 region: CALSSQNTGELFF. CDR3 nucleotide sequence: TGTGCCCTTAGCTCCCAGAACACCGGGGAGCTGTTTTTT. Together with reference TRBV7-6 and TRBJ2-2, the CDR3 gives the full variable domain: GAGVSQSPRYKVTKRGQDVALRCDPISGHVSLYWYRQALGQGPEFLTYFNYEAQQDKSGLPNDRFSAERPEGSISTLTIQRTEQRDSAMYRCALSSQNTGELFFGEGSRLTVL.

This clonotype occurred a few times. The rearrangement links TRBV29-1 to TRBJ2-3, with TRBD2 matching over 14 bases. J was trimmed by 6 bases and V by 8 bases; bases with no gene match: 13. The CDR3 has 16 amino acids. The germline V gene has CDR1 SQVTM and CDR2 ANQGSEA. The CDR3, as DNA: TGCAGCTATAAACCGGGACTAGCGGGAGTTTCGGATACGCAGTATTTT. It translates to CSYKPGLAGVSDTQYF.

The V and J genes are TRBV12-3 or TRBV12-4 and TRBJ2-7; D not resolved. The CDR3 length is 12 residues. V gave up 3 bases and J gave up 5 bases, with 8 bases separating them. The CDR3 DNA reads TGTGCCAGCAGTTTCTATAGGGACGAGCAGTACTTC. Protein: CASSFYRDEQYF.

The chain uses TRBV30 and TRBJ2-1, with 7 bases aligning to TRBD2. The CDR3 length is 14 residues. V lost 0 bases, J lost 4 bases, and 3 bases stayed unmatched. CDR1 and CDR2 (germline): GTSNPN, SVGIG (reference sequence). The chain's CDR3 is CAWSVGLGYNEQFF. CDR3 bases: TGTGCCTGGAGTGTTGGACTAGGTTACAATGAGCAGTTCTTC.

This clonotype showed up just a few times. This chain uses TRBV5-1 with TRBJ2-1; 13 bases are a match to TRBD2. Trimming took 7 bases from V and 0 from J; bases not matched to a gene: 4. Looked up from germline, CDR1 is SGHRS and CDR2 is YFSETQ. The CDR3 consists of 16 residues. CDR3 amino acids: CASRWTSGSSYNEQFF. CDR3 nucleotide sequence: TGCGCCAGCCGCTGGACTAGCGGGAGCTCCTACAATGAGCAGTTCTTC.

The chain couples TRBV3-1 to TRBJ2-3, with unresolved D. CDR1 is LGHDT, CDR2 YNNKEL, per germline (reference sequence). Trimming left V 0 bases short and J 2 bases short, with 9 bases between. The CDR3 loop spans 15 amino acids. The CDR3 DNA reads as TGTGCCAGCAGCCAAGATCCCCGGGTCACAGATACGCAGTATTTT. Encoded protein: CASSQDPRVTDTQYF.

V and J are TRBV7-3 and TRBJ2-5; D might be TRBD2 (5 bases). There are 13 residues in the CDR3. The ends were cut back, 4 bases at V and 5 bases at J, with 11 bases in the middle. Germline CDR1 is SGHTA and CDR2 is FQGTGA. CDR3 DNA: TGTGCCAGCAGCTCCTCGGTAGCGGAGACCCAGTACTTC. Translating it yields CASSSSVAETQYF. Based on the CDR3 plus reference TRBV7-3 and TRBJ2-5, the full variable domain is GAGVSQTPSNKVTEKGKYVELRCDPISGHTALYWYRQSLGQGPEFLIYFQGTGAADDSGLPNDRFFAVRPEGSVSTLKIQRTERGDSAVYLCASSSSVAETQYFGPGTRLLVL.

J is TRBJ1-4 and V is TRBV6-2 or TRBV6-3; D gene ambiguous. Looked up from germline, CDR1 is MNHEY and CDR2 is SVGEGT. The CDR3 is 11 residues long. V was pared by 6 bases and J by 10 bases, with 9 bases between. CDR3 amino acids: CASSQPGKLFF. CDR3 DNA: TGTGCCAGCAGCCAACCGGGAAAACTGTTTTTT.

The CDR3 region is CASSGLAGDKYEQYF. The CDR3 nucleotides are TGTGCCAGCAGTGGACTAGCGGGAGATAAGTACGAGCAGTACTTC. The chain recombines TRBV2 with TRBJ2-7, with 12 bases matching TRBD2. J lost 4 bases, V lost 4 bases, and 5 bases had no gene match. The germline gives CDR1 SNHLY, CDR2 FYNNEI. This CDR3 comprises 15 residues. Looking up the rest from reference TRBV2 and TRBJ2-7 gives the full variable domain: EPEVTQTPSHQVTQMGQEVILRCVPISNHLYFYWYRQILGQKVEFLVSFYNNEISEKSEIFDDQFSVERPDGSNFTLKIRSTKLEDSAMYFCASSGLAGDKYEQYFGPGTRLTVT.

The chain combines TRBV12-5 with TRBJ2-7; 7 nucleotides line up with TRBD1. Per germline, CDR1 LGHNT and CDR2 FRNRAP. The CDR3 is 13 amino acids. With 2 bases clipped from V and 3 bases from J, the junction kept 1 base outside the gene matches. The CDR3 protein is CASGLSGGYEQYF. CDR3 nucleotide sequence: TGTGCTAGTGGTTTGTCAGGGGGCTACGAGCAGTACTTC. The entire variable domain, with the rest obtained from reference TRBV12-5 and TRBJ2-7, is as follows: DARVTQTPRHKVTEMGQEVTMRCQPILGHNTVFWYRQTMMQGLELLAYFRNRAPLDDSGMPKDRFSAEMPDATLATLKIQPSEPRDSAVYFCASGLSGGYEQYFGPGTRLTVT.

This clonotype has at least ten counts. V is TRBV7-9 and J is TRBJ2-7; 8 nucleotides line up with TRBD2. The V segment lost 4 bases and the J segment 6 bases; nucleotides outside the gene matches: 11. Germline V gene data show CDR1 as SEHNR and CDR2 as FQNEAQ (reference sequence). This CDR3 has 15 amino acids. CDR3 sequence: CASSYMGLVSGEQYF. The CDR3 nucleotides are TGTGCCAGCAGCTACATGGGACTAGTCTCCGGCGAGCAGTACTTC.

The sample holds a few counts of this clonotype. The rearrangement joins TRBV7-9 to TRBJ2-5; no clear D. The CDR3 has 14 residues. V was pared by 5 bases and J by 5 bases, with 15 bases between. Germline V CDR1 and CDR2: SEHNR, FQNEAQ (reference sequence). The DNA of the CDR3 is TGTGCCAGCAGCCCCCGTCTAGATGCGGAGACCCAGTACTTC. Protein sequence: CASSPRLDAETQYF.

CDR3 residues: CASSDLAGVRETQYF. CDR3 in DNA: TGTGCCAGCAGTGACCTAGCGGGAGTCCGCGAGACCCAGTACTTC. This chain uses TRBV25-1 with TRBJ2-5, with 10 positions matching TRBD2. The V gene end was trimmed by 3 bases and the J gene end by 5 bases; junction bases not matched to a gene: 6. Germline V gives CDR1 MGHDK, CDR2 SYGVNS. There are 15 residues in the CDR3. The complete variable domain, with remaining parts taken from reference TRBV25-1 and TRBJ2-5, reads EADIYQTPRYLVIGTGKKITLECSQTMGHDKMYWYQQDPGMELHLIHYSYGVNSTEKGDLSSESTVSRIRTEHFPLTLESARPSHTSQYLCASSDLAGVRETQYFGPGTRLLVL.

There are many counts of this clonotype. This chain uses TRBV5-1 with TRBJ2-7; D might be TRBD1 (6 bases). CDR3 length: 14 residues. Between the trimmed V and J ends, which lost 1 base and 5 bases, there was a span of 13 bases. From germline, CDR1 is SGHRS and CDR2 YFSETQ. The CDR3 loop reads CASSLTRGVDEQYF. CDR3 DNA: TGCGCCAGCAGCTTGACCAGGGGCGTCGACGAGCAGTACTTC.

This clonotype showed up just a few times. The rearrangement uses TRBV7-9 and TRBJ2-7; the match to TRBD1 covers 7 bases. J was trimmed by 5 bases and V by 5 bases; bases with no gene match: 9. The CDR3 is made up of 14 amino acids. Germline CDR1 SEHNR, CDR2 FQNEAQ (reference sequence). CDR3 sequence: CASSLTGSTHEQYF. The CDR3 nucleotides read TGTGCCAGCAGCCTGACAGGGTCGACCCACGAGCAGTACTTC.

This clonotype occurred many times. The chain uses TRBV7-6 and TRBJ2-7; tentative D call: TRBD1 (6 bases). CDR1 is SGHVS and CDR2 is FNYEAQ in the germline V gene. The CDR3 contains 16 residues. Trimming shortened V by 3 bases and J by 0 bases, and 15 bases separated the two germline ends. The CDR3: CASSFGPRGSSYEQYF. For the CDR3, the DNA is TGTGCCAGCAGCTTTGGCCCAAGGGGGTCCTCCTACGAGCAGTACTTC.

DNA of the CDR3: TGTGCCTGGAGTGTAGATCGGGAGGCCTCCTACGAGCAGTACTTC. This encodes CAWSVDREASYEQYF. V gene TRBV30 combines with J gene TRBJ2-7; TRBD2 agrees at 7 bases. Germline-derived CDR1 and CDR2 are GTSNPN and SVGIG (reference sequence). This CDR3 region has 15 residues. V shed 0 bases and J 0 bases; nucleotides not matched to a gene: 5.

This clonotype was detected ten times or more. The rearrangement links TRBV7-2 to TRBJ1-5, with D unresolved. This CDR3 has 13 residues. CDR1 is SGHTA and CDR2 is FQGNSA in the germline V gene. V was pared by 0 bases and J by 7 bases, with 7 bases between. The CDR3 loop reads CASSLAGEQPQHF. The CDR3 DNA follows: TGTGCCAGCAGCTTAGCGGGTGAGCAGCCCCAGCATTTT.

The rearrangement joins TRBV12-3 or TRBV12-4 to TRBJ2-3; D is perhaps TRBD1 or TRBD2 (5 bases each). V was clipped by 5 bases and J by 3 bases, with 21 bases between them. The CDR3 contains 17 residues. CDR3 DNA sequence: TGTGCCAGCAGTCCCCATGGGACCTTACTCGAGACAGATACGCAGTATTTT. Encoded protein: CASSPHGTLLETDTQYF.